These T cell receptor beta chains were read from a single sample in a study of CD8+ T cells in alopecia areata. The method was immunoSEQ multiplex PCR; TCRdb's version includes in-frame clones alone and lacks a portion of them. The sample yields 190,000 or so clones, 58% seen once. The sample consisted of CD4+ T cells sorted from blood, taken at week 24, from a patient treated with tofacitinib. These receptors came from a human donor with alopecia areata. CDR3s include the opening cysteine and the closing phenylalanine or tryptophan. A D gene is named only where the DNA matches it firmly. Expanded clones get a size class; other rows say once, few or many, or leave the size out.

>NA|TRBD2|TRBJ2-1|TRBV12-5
TGTGCTAGTGGTTTGGTAACCTTATTGTCGGGGGGGCGAGTCAATGAGCAGTTCTTC
CASGLVTLLSGGRVNEQFF
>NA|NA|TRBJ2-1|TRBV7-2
TGTGCCAGCAGCTATACGGGTGTTGCGCGTGAGCAGTTCTTC
CASSYTGVAREQFF
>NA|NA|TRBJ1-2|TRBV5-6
TGTGCCAGCAGCTTGCCGACGGTCAACTATGGCTACACCTTC
CASSLPTVNYGYTF
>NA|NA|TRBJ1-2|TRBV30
TGTGCCTGGAGTACAGTCTATGGCTACACCTTC
CAWSTVYGYTF
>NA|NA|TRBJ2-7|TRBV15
TGTGCCACCAGCAGAGTAAGAACAGGTGGTTGGGACGAGCAGTACTTC
CATSRVRTGGWDEQYF
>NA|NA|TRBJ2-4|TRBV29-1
TGCAGCGTTGAGGTGGGCGGAACAGCTGAGTACTTC
CSVEVGGTAEYF
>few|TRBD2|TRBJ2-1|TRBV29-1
TGCAGCGTTGGTACTAGCGGGGCGTACAATGAGCAGTTCTTC
CSVGTSGAYNEQFF
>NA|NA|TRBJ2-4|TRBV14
TGTGCCAGCAGCCAAGGAAACATTCAGTACTTC
CASSQGNIQYF
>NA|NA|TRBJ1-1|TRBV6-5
TGTGCCAGCAGTTATCGGCGACAGGAGAAAGCTTTCTTT
CASSYRRQEKAFF
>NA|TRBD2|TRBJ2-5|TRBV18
TGTGCCAGCTCACCGGGCGCGGGGGGAGAGACCCAGTACTTC
CASSPGAGGETQYF
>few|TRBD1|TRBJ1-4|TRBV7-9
TGTGCCAGCAGCCAGGGACAGGGCCTCGAAAAACTGTTTTTT
CASSQGQGLEKLFF
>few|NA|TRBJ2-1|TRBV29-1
TGCAGCGTGGCCGGGCAGGGGTACAATGAGCAGTTCTTC
CSVAGQGYNEQFF
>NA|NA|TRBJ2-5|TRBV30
TGCCCGATTGACCGTCCGGCAGAGACCCAGTACTTC
CPIDRPAETQYF
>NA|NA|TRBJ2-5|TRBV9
TGTGCCAGCAGCGTCTCGGTCGGGGCAGGAGAGACCCAGTACTTC
CASSVSVGAGETQYF
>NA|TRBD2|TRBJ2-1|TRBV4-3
TGCGCCAGCAGCCAAGCCGGACTAGCGGGAGAGGGTGAGCAGTTCTTC
CASSQAGLAGEGEQFF
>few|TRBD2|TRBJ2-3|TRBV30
TGTGCCTGGAGTAGCGGGGGAACCACAGATACGCAGTATTTT
CAWSSGGTTDTQYF